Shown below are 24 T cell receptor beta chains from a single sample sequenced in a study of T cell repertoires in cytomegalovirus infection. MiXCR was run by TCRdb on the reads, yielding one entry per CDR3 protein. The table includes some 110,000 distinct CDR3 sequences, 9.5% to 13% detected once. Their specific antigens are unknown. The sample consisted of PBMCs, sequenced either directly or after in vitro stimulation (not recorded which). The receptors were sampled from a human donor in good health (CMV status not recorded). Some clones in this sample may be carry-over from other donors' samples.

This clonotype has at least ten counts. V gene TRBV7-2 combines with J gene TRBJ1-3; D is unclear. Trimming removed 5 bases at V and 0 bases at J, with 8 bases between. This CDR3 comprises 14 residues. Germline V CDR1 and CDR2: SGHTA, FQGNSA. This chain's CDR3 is CASSQSSSGNTIYF. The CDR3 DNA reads TGTGCCAGCAGCCAGAGTTCCTCTGGAAACACCATATATTTT.

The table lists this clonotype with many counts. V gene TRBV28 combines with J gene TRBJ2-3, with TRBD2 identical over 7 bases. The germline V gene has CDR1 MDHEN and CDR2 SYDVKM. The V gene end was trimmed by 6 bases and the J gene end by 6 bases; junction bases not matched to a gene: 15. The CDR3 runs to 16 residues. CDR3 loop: CASSSGGSGLSDTQYF. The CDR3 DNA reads TGTGCCAGCAGCTCGGGAGGCAGCGGGTTGTCGGATACGCAGTATTTT.

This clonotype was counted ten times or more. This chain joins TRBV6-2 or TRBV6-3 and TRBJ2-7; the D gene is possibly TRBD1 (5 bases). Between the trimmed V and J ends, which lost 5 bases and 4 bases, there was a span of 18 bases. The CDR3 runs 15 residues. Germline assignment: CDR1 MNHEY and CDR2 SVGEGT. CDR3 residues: CASSDPGGARYEQYF. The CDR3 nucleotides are TGTGCCAGCAGTGACCCAGGTGGGGCAAGGTACGAGCAGTACTTC.

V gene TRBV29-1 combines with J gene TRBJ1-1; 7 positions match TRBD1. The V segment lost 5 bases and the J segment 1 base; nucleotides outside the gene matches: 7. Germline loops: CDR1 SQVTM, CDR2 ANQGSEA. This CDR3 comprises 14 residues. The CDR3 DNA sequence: TGCAGCGTTCGACAGGGATTGCGGAACACTGAAGCTTTCTTT. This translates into CSVRQGLRNTEAFF.

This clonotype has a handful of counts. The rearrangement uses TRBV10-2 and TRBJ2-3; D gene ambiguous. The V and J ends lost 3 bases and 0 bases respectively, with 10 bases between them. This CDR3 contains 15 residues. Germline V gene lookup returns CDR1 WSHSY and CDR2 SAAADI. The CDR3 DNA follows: TGCGCCAGCAGTGAAGCAGTGCGGAGCACAGATACGCAGTATTTT. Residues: CASSEAVRSTDTQYF.

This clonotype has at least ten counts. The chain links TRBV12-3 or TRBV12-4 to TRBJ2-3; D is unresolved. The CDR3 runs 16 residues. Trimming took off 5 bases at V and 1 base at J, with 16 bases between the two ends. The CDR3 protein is CASSRKIGLGTDTQYF. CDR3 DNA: TGTGCCAGCAGTAGAAAGATAGGGCTGGGCACAGATACGCAGTATTTT.

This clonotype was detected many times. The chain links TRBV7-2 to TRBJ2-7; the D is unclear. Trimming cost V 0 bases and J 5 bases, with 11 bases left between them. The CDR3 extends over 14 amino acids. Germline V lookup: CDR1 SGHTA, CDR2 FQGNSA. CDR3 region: CASSLAQSRNEQYF. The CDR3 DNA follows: TGTGCCAGCAGCTTAGCCCAATCCCGAAACGAGCAGTACTTC.

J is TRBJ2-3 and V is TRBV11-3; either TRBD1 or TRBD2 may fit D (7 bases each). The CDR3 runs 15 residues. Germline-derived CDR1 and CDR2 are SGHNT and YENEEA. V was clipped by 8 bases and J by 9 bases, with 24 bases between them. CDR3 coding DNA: TGTGCCAGCGGCCCGGGACAGCGGGGCGGGGTCACGCAGTATTTT. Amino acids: CASGPGQRGGVTQYF.

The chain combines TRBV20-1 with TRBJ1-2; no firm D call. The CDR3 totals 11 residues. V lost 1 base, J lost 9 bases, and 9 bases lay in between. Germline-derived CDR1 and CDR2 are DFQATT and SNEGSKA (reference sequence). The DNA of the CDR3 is TGCAGTGCTAGAGGTGAAGGGAGCTACACCTTC. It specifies CSARGEGSYTF.

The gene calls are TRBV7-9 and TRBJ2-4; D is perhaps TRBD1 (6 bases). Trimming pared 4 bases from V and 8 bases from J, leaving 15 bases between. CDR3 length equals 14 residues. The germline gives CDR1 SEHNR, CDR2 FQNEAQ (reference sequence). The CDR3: CASSSSTGWDIQYF. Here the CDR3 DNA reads TGTGCCAGCAGCTCCTCTACAGGGTGGGACATTCAGTACTTC.

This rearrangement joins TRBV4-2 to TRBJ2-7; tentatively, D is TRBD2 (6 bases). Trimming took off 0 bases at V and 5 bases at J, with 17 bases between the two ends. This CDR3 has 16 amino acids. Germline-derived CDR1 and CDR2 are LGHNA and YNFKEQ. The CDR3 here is CASSQEPWRDLHEQYF. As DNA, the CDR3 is TGTGCCAGCAGCCAAGAACCCTGGCGGGATCTCCACGAGCAGTACTTC.

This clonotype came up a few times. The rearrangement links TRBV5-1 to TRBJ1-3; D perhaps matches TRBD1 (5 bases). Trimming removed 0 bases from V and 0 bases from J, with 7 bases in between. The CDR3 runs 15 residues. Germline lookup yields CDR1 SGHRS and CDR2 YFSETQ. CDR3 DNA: TGCGCCAGCAGCTTGGCAGGGACCTCTGGAAACACCATATATTTT. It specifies CASSLAGTSGNTIYF.

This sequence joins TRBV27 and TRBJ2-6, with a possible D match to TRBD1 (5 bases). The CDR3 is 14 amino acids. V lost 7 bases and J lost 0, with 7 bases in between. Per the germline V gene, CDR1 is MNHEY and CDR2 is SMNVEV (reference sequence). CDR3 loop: CASTTGSGANVLTF. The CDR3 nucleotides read TGTGCCAGCACCACAGGCTCTGGGGCCAACGTCCTGACTTTC.

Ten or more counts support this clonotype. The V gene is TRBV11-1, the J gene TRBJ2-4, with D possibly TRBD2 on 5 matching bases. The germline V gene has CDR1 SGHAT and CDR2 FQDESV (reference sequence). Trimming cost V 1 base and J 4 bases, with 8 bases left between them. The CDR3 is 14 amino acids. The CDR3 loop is CASSLDRGKNIQYF. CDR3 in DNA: TGTGCCAGCAGCTTAGACCGGGGTAAAAACATTCAGTACTTC.

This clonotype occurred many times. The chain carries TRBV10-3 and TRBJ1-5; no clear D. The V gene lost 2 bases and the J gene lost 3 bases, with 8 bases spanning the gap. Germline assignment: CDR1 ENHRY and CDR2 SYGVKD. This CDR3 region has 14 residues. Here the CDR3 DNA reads TGTGCCATCAGTGAGCTACTAAACAATCAGCCCCAGCATTTT. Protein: CAISELLNNQPQHF.

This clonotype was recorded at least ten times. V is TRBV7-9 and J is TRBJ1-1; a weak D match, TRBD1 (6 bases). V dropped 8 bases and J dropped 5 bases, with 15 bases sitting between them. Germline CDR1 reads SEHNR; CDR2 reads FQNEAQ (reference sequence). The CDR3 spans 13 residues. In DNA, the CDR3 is TGTGCCAGCGGTCCCAGGGGTGGGACTGAAGCTTTCTTT. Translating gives CASGPRGGTEAFF.

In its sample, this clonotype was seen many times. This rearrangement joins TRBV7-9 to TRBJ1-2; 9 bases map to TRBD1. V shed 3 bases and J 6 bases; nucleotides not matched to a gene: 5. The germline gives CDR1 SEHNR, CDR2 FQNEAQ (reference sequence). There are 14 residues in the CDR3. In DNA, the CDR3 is TGTGCCAGCAGCTTTGGACAGGGGTCGCATGGCTACACCTTC. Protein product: CASSFGQGSHGYTF.

The CDR3 nucleotides are TGCGCCAGCAGCCAAGAACAGGGGAGCTTCTATGGCTACACCTTC. Translated: CASSQEQGSFYGYTF. The V call is TRBV4-1, the J call TRBJ1-2; TRBD1 agrees at 7 bases. In germline, CDR1 is MGHRA, CDR2 YSYEKL. CDR3 length: 15 amino acids. V lost 0 bases and J lost 4; bases outside the gene matches: 5.

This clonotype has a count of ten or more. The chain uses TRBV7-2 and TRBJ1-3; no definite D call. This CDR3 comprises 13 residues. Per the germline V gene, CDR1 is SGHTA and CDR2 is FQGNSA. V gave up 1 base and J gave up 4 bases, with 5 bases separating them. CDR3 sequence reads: CASSLDGGNTIYF. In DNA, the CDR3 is TGTGCCAGCAGCTTAGACGGGGGAAACACCATATATTTT.

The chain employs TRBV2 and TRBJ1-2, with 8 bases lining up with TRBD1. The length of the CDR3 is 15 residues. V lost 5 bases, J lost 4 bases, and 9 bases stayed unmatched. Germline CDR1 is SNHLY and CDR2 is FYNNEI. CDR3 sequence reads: CASSITGGVGYGYTF. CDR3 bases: TGTGCCAGCAGTATAACAGGGGGAGTAGGCTATGGCTACACCTTC.

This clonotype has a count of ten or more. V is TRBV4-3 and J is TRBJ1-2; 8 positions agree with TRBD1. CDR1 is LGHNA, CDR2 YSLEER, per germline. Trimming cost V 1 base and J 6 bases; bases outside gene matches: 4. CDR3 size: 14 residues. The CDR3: CASSQGTGGHGYTF. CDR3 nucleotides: TGCGCCAGCAGCCAAGGAACAGGGGGGCATGGCTACACCTTC.

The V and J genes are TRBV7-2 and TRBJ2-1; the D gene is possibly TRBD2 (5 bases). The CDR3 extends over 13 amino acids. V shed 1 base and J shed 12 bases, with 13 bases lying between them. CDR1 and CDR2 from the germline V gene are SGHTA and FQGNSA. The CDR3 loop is CASSLGARVWQFF. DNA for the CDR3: TGTGCCAGCAGCTTAGGAGCGCGGGTGTGGCAGTTCTTC.

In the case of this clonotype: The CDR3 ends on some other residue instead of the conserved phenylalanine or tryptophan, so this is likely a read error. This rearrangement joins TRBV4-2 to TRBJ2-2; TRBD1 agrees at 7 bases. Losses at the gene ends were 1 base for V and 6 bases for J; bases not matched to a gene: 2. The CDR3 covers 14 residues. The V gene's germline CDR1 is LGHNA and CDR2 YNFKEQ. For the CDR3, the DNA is TGTGCCAGCAGCCAAGTTGGGACAGCCGGGGAGCTGTTTCTT. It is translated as CASSQVGTAGELFL.

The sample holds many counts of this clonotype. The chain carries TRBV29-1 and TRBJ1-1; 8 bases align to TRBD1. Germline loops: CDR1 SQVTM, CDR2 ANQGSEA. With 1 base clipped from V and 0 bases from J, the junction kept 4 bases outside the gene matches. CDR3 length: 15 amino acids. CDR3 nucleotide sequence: TGCAGCGTTGAAGTCGGACAGGGAGTGAACACTGAAGCTTTCTTT. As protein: CSVEVGQGVNTEAFF.